Here is one TCR beta chain with its context. This clone came up once. The antigen this receptor binds is unknown. There are no base qualities to consult, and no much larger clone falls within one base. CDR1 and CDR2, looked up from the germline V gene, are SGHAT and FQNNGV. The CDR3 runs 14 amino acids, cysteine and phenylalanine included. Only the CDR3 portion is preserved as DNA: 42 bases, with reading frame beginning at the first base. Germline trimming: 5 bases from V, 5 bases from J; junction bases outside gene matches: 8. These data are taken from a study of cytomegalovirus exposure and HLA in healthy donors (dated by TCRdb to about 2017). With respect to the entire study: In an earlier analysis of 550 to 750 of the donors, 276 Gb of sequence data and 95 million to 130 million unique TCR beta sequences from about 190 million T cells were reported. Approximately 310 gigabases of sequencing data and around 87 million unique TCR sequences were included in an early release covering about 620 HLA-typed donors. Of the approximately 400 genotyped donors, 81% were placed in the genetic ancestry cluster associated with self-reported Caucasian donors. The study was designed to test whether signatures of past pathogen exposure could be identified by cataloging public T cell receptors. Using immunosequencing, the study profiled T cell repertoires from approximately 700 subjects and related those repertoires to cytomegalovirus serostatus. In addition to the first cohort of 666 subjects, a separate validation cohort of approximately 130 different subjects was used. The study combined high-throughput TCR immunosequencing, statistical association of individual TCRs with disease status, and machine learning to predict cytomegalovirus infection status. In a later analysis, previously published TCR beta repertoires from fewer than 750 donors were re-analyzed and high-resolution HLA genotyping was added so that TCR occurrence patterns could be studied. In the later analysis, no new phenotypic data were used to find candidate immune exposures; instead, reliance was placed on TCR beta sequences and their occurrence across donors. To decide whether each TCR beta V gene segment behaved as functional or pseudogenic, an earlier analysis of some 600 of the donors relied on high-throughput TCR beta sequencing. Donor age, sex, ethnicity and CMV serostatus were compiled together with the repertoire data. Genome-wide SNP genotypes for about three fifths of the 666 donors were used in a later genetic analysis, which treated that subset as a discovery cohort. Every repertoire in the discovery cohort had been generated on one and the same sequencing platform. Both class I and class II loci were covered by HLA typing, at four-digit resolution. Typing coverage varied by locus: about 620-640 donors for A, B, C, DRB1 and DQB1; more than 500 for DQA1; more than 600 for DPA1; around 450 for DPB1. Five DR-DQ haplotypes were treated as single units for association and clustering because of strong linkage in the cohort. Among around 400 genotyped donors of the cohort, an average of 235,054 unique TCR beta nucleotide sequences were sequenced per donor, roughly 18% of them non-productive. The paper as a whole reports these results and caveats: In an earlier analysis of some 500 of the donors, most TCR beta V segments appeared in productive rearrangements about 90% or about 30% of the time, broadly matching IMGT annotations. Assigning TCR associations to individual alleles was difficult when HLA alleles, especially DR and DQ, strongly co-occurred. In vitro tests confirmed that a few of the cytomegalovirus-associated TCR beta chains recognize cytomegalovirus antigens. For the cohort, immune exposure information was limited to CMV serostatus. In a later analysis, most CMV-associated TCR beta chains were found to appear HLA-restricted, with HLA associations seemingly driven largely by CMV exposure. Because HLA typing was unavailable for some donors at each locus, only the typed subset was used in association tests. A group of highly shared sequence variants was considered likely to be a technical artifact of the sequencing pipeline. Correlated functional status among segregating V segments might reflect linkage disequilibrium, but an unknown experimental factor could not be ruled out. Most TCR sequences were observed very rarely across donors, whereas some public TCRs were present in many individuals. A later genetic analysis reported fewer N-insertions in productive TCRs among donors in an Asian-associated ancestry cluster than the approximately 670-donor mean. V-gene and J-gene trimming of TCR beta chains was associated with a missense DCLRE1C variant in a later genetic analysis, and the association was replicated in an independent cohort. Because counts were too low, under 20 rarely observed V segments, including chromosome 9 orphons, were left out of the earlier analysis of some 640 of the donors. The classifier was reported to diagnose cytomegalovirus status with high specificity and sensitivity in both the original cohort and the validation cohort. Some IMGT-functional V segments, including TRBV6-2 and TRBV6-3, could not be distinguished by the 87-base-pair reads and were therefore excluded. Only TCR beta chains were sequenced in this cohort, and the absence of alpha or paired-chain data limited detectable features. The study listed approximately 150 TCR beta chains as associated with cytomegalovirus. Several of the top co-occurrence clusters appeared to be linked to parvovirus B19, influenza, CMV and Epstein-Barr virus, according to a later analysis. Compared with equally common non-associated chains, HLA-associated TCR beta chains in a later analysis were more clonally expanded and had lower generation probabilities. Sequencing depth was assumed to be roughly uniform across donors in the presence/absence analyses, though that assumption may not hold. A later analysis found that TCR association rates varied across HLA loci, with DRB1 alleles showing the most associated TCRs and HLA-C alleles the fewest. A further reported finding was that TCR beta sequences accurately predicted the HLA-A and HLA-B alleles for most subjects in the first cohort. At a false discovery rate of 0.05, a later analysis linked 16,951 TCR beta sequences to specific HLA alleles. The authors suggested that the approach could potentially be extended to other disease states and immunological phenotypes.

The cohort consisted of approximately 690 healthy bone marrow donors. Cohort members were all nominally healthy when sampled, although unrecorded immune exposures were likely present. The donor was CMV seronegative and belonged to the group of 352 seronegative cohort members. A peripheral blood sample was collected from each donor, and TCR beta sequencing was performed on peripheral blood mononuclear cells. Genomic DNA extraction from the blood cell samples was performed with the Qiagen DNeasy Blood Extraction Kit. The protocol used for the library was the immunoSEQ multiplex PCR assay. The multiplex PCR relied on a mix of 60 forward primers for TCR Vbeta segments and 13 reverse primers for TCR Jbeta segments. The CDR3 region of rearranged TCR beta genes was amplified from genomic DNA by a multiplex PCR assay. On the Illumina HiSeq System, the amplified TCR beta libraries were sequenced as 87-base-pair reads. The authors' pipeline ran thus. In a later analysis, tens of millions of unique TCR beta chains were counted across the roughly 610 repertoires, and roughly 11 million of these chains were shared by at least two donors. To remove PCR and sequencing errors, raw reads were error-corrected and collapsed into unique sequences using a nearest-neighbor algorithm that merged closely related sequences. V, D and J gene segments were assigned by aligning CDR3 sequences to IMGT reference sequences. Each retained sequence needed at least a six-nucleotide match to both a V gene segment and a J gene segment. A rearrangement was called productive if the CDR3 had no stop codons and remained in frame with V and J, and every other rearrangement was called non-productive. Following IMGT convention, CDR3 was defined as the stretch from the second conserved V-encoded cysteine to the conserved J-encoded phenylalanine. The earlier analysis of roughly 590 of the donors excluded any sequence lacking an unambiguous match to a single V gene segment. An earlier analysis of over 450 of the donors classified V segments as functional when productive rearrangements were above 56.7% and as segregating when the standard deviation between donors was above 5%. A statistical classification framework was developed to diagnose cytomegalovirus status using the catalog of TCR beta chain sequences. In a later analysis, V and J genes were assigned by comparing TCR nucleotide sequences against IMGT/GENE-DB human TR gene sequences. In a later analysis, CDR3 sequences and most-parsimonious VDJ recombination scenarios were assigned using the TCRdist pipeline. In a later analysis, every TCR beta chain was defined by the combination of its CDR3 amino acid sequence and its V-gene family, and reads without a unique V-gene family were dropped. As a way to deal with suspected cross-contamination and a sequencing artifact, a later analysis dropped under 600 nucleotide sequences that were highly shared and had low generation probability. In a later analysis, a clonal expansion index was calculated for each public chain from normalized within-repertoire ranks of inferred template counts. In a later analysis, generation probabilities were computed using a VDJ recombination model fitted to out-of-frame rearrangements, and the results were checked against IGoR. In a later analysis, hypergeometric tests were used to score TCR-TCR, TCR-HLA and TCR-CMV co-occurrence, with a repertoire-size bias correction applied to TCR pairs. To estimate false discovery rates, a later analysis permuted the HLA or CMV assignments 20 times. In a later analysis, co-occurring TCRs were grouped with DBSCAN, and TCRdist sequence similarity was added when clustering was performed within HLA-allele-positive subsets. Repertoires with fewer than 30,000 or more than 120,000 public chains, plus five repertoires with anomalous nucleotide sharing, were excluded from co-occurrence clustering. The source is immuneACCESS, and TCRdb retained only in-frame sequences with V and J called. Part of the clones is not carried over; for the studies checked, unresolved V genes explain less than half of this, and the remainder is unexplained. Clone size and V and J calls were adopted from that table, with D and trimming inferred from the DNA. A total of 94,000 or so clones appear in this sample, over 70% of them only once. The top ten hold approximately 9% of the sample.

The TCR originated in a man aged 60 to 69 in good health and CMV-seronegative. Source material: PBMCs. The receptor chain draws on TRBV11-2 and TRBJ2-5; 7 middle bases align to TRBD2. CDR3 region: CASSPRGGGETQYF. The nucleotide sequence is given as TGTGCCAGCAGCCCCCGCGGGGGAGGGGAGACCCAGTACTTC.